This T cell receptor (beta chain) was profiled in a study of cytomegalovirus exposure and HLA in healthy donors. Study context: Early released data comprised some 85 million unique TCRs from HLA-typed donors. Study-wide points: What a later analysis reportedly showed was that an Asian-associated ancestry cluster had fewer N-insertions than the approximately 700-donor mean. Later analysis identified about 18,000 TCR beta sequences associated with HLA alleles, using a false discovery rate threshold of 0.05.

It was with 60 Vbeta and 13 Jbeta primers that the PCR ran. Measured with immunoSEQ multiplex PCR; TCRdb has only the in-frame clones, and not every one. This sample has over 150,000 clones, with around 80% found just once. To note about this clone: Its antigen is unknown.

This TCR was recovered from a woman between 40 and 50 years old in good health and CMV-seronegative. Material: PBMCs.

CDR3 nucleotides: TGTGCCAGCAGCTTTAGTCGAATCAGGCTAGCGGGAGGGAATGAGCAGTTCTTC. Encoded protein: CASSFSRIRLAGGNEQFF. The V gene is TRBV7-9, the J gene TRBJ2-1; 12 nucleotides match TRBD2. J gave up 7 bases and V 3 bases, and 13 bases lay outside the gene matches. There are 18 residues in the CDR3. CDR1 is SEHNR, CDR2 FQNEAQ, per germline (reference sequence).